A single sample is the source of the 27 T cell receptor beta chains below, sequenced in a study of metastatic and nonmetastatic thyroid tumors. Before thyroid surgery, none of the patients had received any treatment. MiXCR reprocessed the PCR reads for TCRdb. In the table there are more than 8,000 clones, about 22% of which are singletons. Sequencing was done on a sample of tumor tissue. Receptors were obtained from a female donor with papillary thyroid cancer or a benign thyroid nodule (not recorded which). Some clones in this sample may be carry-over from other donors' samples.

This clone is medium-sized (0.01 to 0.1%). The chain couples TRBV30 to TRBJ2-7, with 7 bases matching TRBD1. The CDR3 extends over 15 amino acids. V trimming: 1 base; J trimming: 5 bases; junction bases outside the gene matches: 11. Germline V gene sequence: CDR1 GTSNPN, CDR2 SVGIG (reference sequence). The CDR3 loop is CAWSETGMGDNEQYF. The CDR3 coding sequence is TGTGCCTGGAGTGAGACAGGGATGGGGGATAACGAGCAGTACTTC.

By frequency in the sample, this clone is medium-sized (0.01 to 0.1%). The same CDR3 also results from other DNA sequences found in this sample. The genes are TRBV19 and TRBJ2-1; D is uncertain. From germline, CDR1 is LNHDA and CDR2 SQIVND (reference sequence). CDR3 length: 13 residues. The V gene lost 5 bases and the J gene lost 8 bases, with 13 bases spanning the gap. CDR3 DNA sequence: TGTGCCAGTAGTCCCGGGCTAGGGTATGAGCAGTTCTTC. It specifies CASSPGLGYEQFF.

The V call is TRBV6-4, the J call TRBJ1-5, with unresolved D. V gave up 6 bases and J gave up 6 bases, with 18 bases separating them. This CDR3 is built from 15 residues. Germline V gene lookup returns CDR1 MRHNA and CDR2 SNTAGT. CDR3 protein: CASRPRRESIQPQHF. The DNA of the CDR3 is TGTGCCAGCAGACCCCGACGGGAGAGTATTCAGCCCCAGCATTTT.

This clone appeared many times. The chain couples TRBV29-1 to TRBJ2-1; 12 bases align to TRBD2. In germline, CDR1 is SQVTM, CDR2 ANQGSEA. J lost 7 bases, V lost 7 bases, and 8 bases had no gene match. CDR3 length: 14 amino acids. CDR3 region: CSGRLAGDRNEQFF. The CDR3 DNA is TGCAGCGGCCGACTAGCGGGAGATCGGAATGAGCAGTTCTTC.

This chain connects TRBV6-2 or TRBV6-3 to TRBJ2-1; D tentatively fits TRBD1 or TRBD2 (5 bases each). CDR3 length: 14 residues. Germline V lookup: CDR1 MNHEY, CDR2 SVGEGT. The V gene lost 6 bases and the J gene lost 3 bases, with 12 bases spanning the gap. The CDR3 reads CASSSFGGYNEQFF. The DNA of the CDR3 is TGTGCCAGCAGCTCCTTTGGGGGCTACAATGAGCAGTTCTTC.

This clone showed up just a few times. DNA of the CDR3: TGCGCCAGCAGTGAGCTGCCCTCAGCGCTGCGCATGAACACTGAAGCTTTCTTT. The encoded protein is CASSELPSALRMNTEAFF. This sequence joins TRBV10-2 and TRBJ1-1; D is ambiguous. CDR1 WSHSY and CDR2 SAAADI come from the germline V gene. The CDR3 is made up of 18 amino acids. V lost 2 bases, J lost 0 bases, and 19 bases lay in between.

This clone was found many times. A much bigger clone sits one base away, suggesting this may be a read error. The gene calls are TRBV6-1 and TRBJ2-3; 12 nucleotides match TRBD2. Germline CDR1 reads MNHNS; CDR2 reads SASEGT. The CDR3 has 15 residues. V trimming: 8 bases; J trimming: 2 bases; junction bases outside the gene matches: 5. The CDR3: CASGRLAGDTDTQYF. The CDR3 nucleotides are TGTGCCAGCGGGCGACTAGCGGGAGACACAGATACGCAGTATTTT.

This clone was seen more than once but under ten times. The chain links TRBV28 to TRBJ1-2; TRBD1 agrees at 9 bases. V shed 4 bases, J shed 8 bases, and the junction held 8 bases outside the gene matches. This CDR3 has 14 residues. Germline assignment: CDR1 MDHEN and CDR2 SYDVKM. CDR3 amino acids: CASSYRGRFWGYTF. The CDR3 coding sequence is TGTGCCAGCAGTTACAGGGGGCGATTTTGGGGCTACACCTTC.

The CDR3 reads CASSHSSREVWNEQFF. DNA for the CDR3: TGCGCCAGCAGCCACTCTTCGCGGGAGGTTTGGAATGAGCAGTTCTTC. V is TRBV4-1 and J is TRBJ2-1, with TRBD2 identical over 8 bases. Germline assignment: CDR1 MGHRA and CDR2 YSYEKL. The V segment lost 3 bases and the J segment 7 bases; nucleotides outside the gene matches: 11. CDR3 length: 16 amino acids.

This clone was picked up a small number of times. Different DNA sequences within this sample yield the same CDR3. This chain links TRBV12-3 or TRBV12-4 with TRBJ1-4; no reliable D call. The CDR3 covers 13 residues. V shed 7 bases and J shed 6 bases, with 12 bases lying between them. Written as DNA, the CDR3 is TGTGCCAGCACACTTGGATTGGATGAAAAACTGTTTTTT. This codes for CASTLGLDEKLFF.

By share of the sample, this clone is medium-sized. This sequence joins TRBV7-2 and TRBJ1-3; no clear D. The ends were cut back, 1 base at V and 0 bases at J, with 7 bases in the middle. CDR3 length equals 15 residues. CDR1 and CDR2 from the germline V gene are SGHTA and FQGNSA. CDR3 residues: CASSLVSGSGNTIYF. The CDR3 DNA reads TGTGCCAGCAGCTTAGTGTCCGGCTCTGGAAACACCATATATTTT.

By proportion, this clone is medium-sized (0.01 to 0.1%). The CDR3 DNA is TGTGCCAGCAAGGTCACTTCGGGCAATGAGCAGTTCTTC. Its translation: CASKVTSGNEQFF. This chain uses TRBV2 with TRBJ2-1, with D unresolved. The CDR3 sequence is 13 residues long. The V and J ends lost 7 bases and 6 bases respectively, with 13 bases between them. Germline CDR1 SNHLY, CDR2 FYNNEI. Full variable domain (missing parts from reference TRBV2 and TRBJ2-1): EPEVTQTPSHQVTQMGQEVILRCVPISNHLYFYWYRQILGQKVEFLVSFYNNEISEKSEIFDDQFSVERPDGSNFTLKIRSTKLEDSAMYFCASKVTSGNEQFFGPGTRLTVL.

This clone was counted between two and nine times. The chain links TRBV6-2 or TRBV6-3 to TRBJ1-3; D uncertain. CDR3 length: 16 residues. Germline CDR1 is MNHEY and CDR2 is SVGEGT. V gave up 6 bases and J gave up 0 bases, with 15 bases separating them. The CDR3 protein is CASRLTAGHSGNTIYF. The CDR3 nucleotides read TGTGCCAGCAGGCTGACCGCAGGCCACTCTGGAAACACCATATATTTT.

By share of the sample, this clone is medium-sized. The rearrangement joins TRBV27 to TRBJ1-4, with 7 bases lining up with TRBD1. Germline assignment: CDR1 MNHEY and CDR2 SMNVEV (reference sequence). This CDR3 is 16 amino acids long. V lost 6 bases to trimming and J lost 0 bases; unmatched junction nucleotides: 7. The CDR3 loop reads CASRREGAATNEKLFF. CDR3 bases: TGTGCCAGCAGAAGAGAGGGGGCGGCAACTAATGAAAAACTGTTTTTT.

The chain links TRBV5-1 to TRBJ2-3; tentatively, D is TRBD1 (6 bases). Germline V CDR1 and CDR2: SGHRS, YFSETQ. The CDR3 has 12 residues. Trimming took 8 bases from V and 9 from J, leaving 16 bases between them. CDR3 in DNA: TGCGCCAGGAGCGCCGGCACAGGGACGCAGTATTTT. Translation gives CARSAGTGTQYF.

This clone was counted many times. DNA of the CDR3: TGCGCCAGCAGCGGGAGACTCTCCTACGAGCAGTACTTC. It codes for CASSGRLSYEQYF. The chain joins TRBV4-1 to TRBJ2-7, with D possibly TRBD2 on 5 matching bases. The germline CDR1 and CDR2 sequences are MGHRA and YSYEKL. This CDR3 spans 13 amino acids. The V end lost 5 bases, the J end lost 0 bases, and 8 bases lay between the germline ends.

This clone occurred many times. The V gene is TRBV5-5, the J gene TRBJ2-5; the D gene is possibly TRBD2 (5 bases). With 0 bases removed from V and 3 bases from J, the gap between germline ends came to 15 bases. Germline V CDR1 and CDR2: SGHKS, YYEKEE (reference sequence). The CDR3 spans 16 residues. This CDR3 is CASSLASTRIEETQYF. CDR3 sequence (DNA): TGTGCCAGCAGCTTGGCTAGCACAAGAATCGAAGAGACCCAGTACTTC. The entire variable domain, with the rest obtained from reference TRBV5-5 and TRBJ2-5, is as follows: DAGVTQSPTHLIKTRGQQVTLRCSPISGHKSVSWYQQVLGQGPQFIFQYYEKEERGRGNFPDRFSARQFPNYSSELNVNALLLGDSALYLCASSLASTRIEETQYFGPGTRLLVL.

In this sample, this clone turned up many times. V usage is TRBV19 and J usage is TRBJ1-6; D remains unclear. The CDR3 sequence is 13 residues long. Germline values: CDR1 LNHDA, CDR2 SQIVND (reference sequence). V lost 5 bases to trimming and J lost 10 bases, with 12 bases between them. In DNA form, the CDR3 reads TGTGCCAGTAGTTGGAGGGAGGGATCACCCCTCCACTTT. Translated, it gives CASSWREGSPLHF.

The chain combines TRBV7-9 with TRBJ1-2, with D possibly TRBD1 on 6 matching bases. Trimming cost V 6 bases and J 2 bases, with 16 bases left between them. This CDR3 has 15 amino acids. The germline V gene encodes CDR1 SEHNR and CDR2 FQNEAQ (reference sequence). The CDR3 loop is CASSQAGTTNYGYTF. The CDR3 nucleotides are TGTGCCAGCAGTCAGGCAGGGACAACAAACTATGGCTACACCTTC.

Judged by abundance, this clone is medium-sized. This rearrangement joins TRBV24-1 to TRBJ1-1; 9 positions match TRBD1. V dropped 7 bases and J dropped 3; count of bases not matched to a gene: 5. The CDR3 is made up of 14 amino acids. Germline V gene data show CDR1 as KGHDR and CDR2 as SFDVKD. CDR3 DNA: TGTGCCACCAGGACAGGGGGTAGAGACACTGAAGCTTTCTTT. Translation gives CATRTGGRDTEAFF.

This clone was counted many times. V gene TRBV7-9 combines with J gene TRBJ2-1, with 9 bases lining up with TRBD1. Germline CDR1 is SEHNR and CDR2 is FQNEAQ (reference sequence). The CDR3 is made up of 14 amino acids. J was trimmed by 8 bases and V by 3 bases; bases with no gene match: 5. CDR3 coding DNA: TGTGCCAGCAGCTTCGGACAGGGGAGGGATGAGCAGTTCTTC. The encoded protein is CASSFGQGRDEQFF.

This clone was detected ten times or more. Other DNA sequences from this sample encode an identical CDR3 as well. This sequence joins TRBV28 and TRBJ2-3; a possible D gene is TRBD2 (6 bases). Germline V lookup: CDR1 MDHEN, CDR2 SYDVKM. The V gene lost 6 bases and the J gene lost 1 base, with 17 bases spanning the gap. The CDR3 covers 16 residues. CDR3 amino acids: CASSPNHSSGTDTQYF. CDR3 nucleotides: TGTGCCAGCAGCCCAAACCATTCTAGCGGCACAGATACGCAGTATTTT. Supplemented by reference TRBV28 and TRBJ2-3, the full variable domain reads DVKVTQSSRYLVKRTGEKVFLECVQDMDHENMFWYRQDPGLGLRLIYFSYDVKMKEKGDIPEGYSVSREKKERFSLILESASTNQTSMYLCASSPNHSSGTDTQYFGPGTRLTVL.

This clone occurred many times. The V gene is TRBV11-2, the J gene TRBJ2-3; weak D call: TRBD1 (5 bases). The CDR3 contains 18 residues. Germline V gene lookup returns CDR1 SGHAT and CDR2 FQNNGV. Trimming took off 0 bases at V and 1 base at J, with 17 bases between the two ends. The CDR3 is CASSLEPWVLGGTDTQYF. The CDR3 coding sequence is TGTGCCAGCAGCTTAGAGCCGTGGGTATTAGGGGGCACAGATACGCAGTATTTT.

This clone rates as medium-sized. The J gene is TRBJ1-1, the V gene TRBV12-5; 10 nucleotides line up with TRBD1. The ends lost 4 bases at V and 5 bases at J; junction bases unmatched: 10. This CDR3 region has 16 residues. The germline CDR1 and CDR2 sequences are LGHNT and FRNRAP. CDR3 coding DNA: TGTGCTAGTGGTTGTAAGACAGGGGGCCCGAGGACTGAAGCTTTCTTT. Its protein product is CASGCKTGGPRTEAFF.

By its share, this clone is medium-sized. V and J are TRBV5-1 and TRBJ2-5, with TRBD2 matching 15 bases. Germline CDR1 and CDR2: SGHRS and YFSETQ. The CDR3 is 16 residues long. Trimming cost V 2 bases and J 5 bases; bases outside gene matches: 4. The CDR3 bases are TGCGCCAGCAGCTTTGGGACTAGCGGGGGGATGGAGACCCAGTACTTC. It specifies CASSFGTSGGMETQYF.

A few counts support this clone. The rearrangement joins TRBV19 to TRBJ1-2, with D hard to call. Looked up from germline, CDR1 is LNHDA and CDR2 is SQIVND (reference sequence). Trimming stripped 6 bases from V and 8 bases from J, with 13 bases between. There are 12 residues in the CDR3. The CDR3 protein is CASRLTNRGYTF. The DNA of the CDR3 is TGTGCCAGTAGATTGACAAATCGAGGCTACACCTTC.

This clone ranks as medium-sized. This chain connects TRBV12-3 or TRBV12-4 to TRBJ2-3; TRBD1 aligns across 7 bases. The CDR3 is made up of 14 amino acids. V lost 4 bases, J lost 5 bases, and 6 bases stayed unmatched. DNA of the CDR3: TGTGCCAGCAGTTCAAAGACAGGGCGAGATACGCAGTATTTT. Translation: CASSSKTGRDTQYF.